Below, 5 T cell receptor beta chains from the same sample are listed, as sequenced in a study of regulatory T cells in long-lasting Graves disease. CDR3-region Arm-PCR and iRepertoire HTBI primers produced the TCR beta libraries. TCRdb itself ran the multiplex PCR reads through MiXCR, one entry per CDR3 protein. The sample includes about 400,000 distinct CDR3 sequences, around 16% of them seen just once. Described time point: newly diagnosed GD, antithyroid drugs for less than 3 months. The TCR library was prepared using RNA isolated from PBMCs. The input for sequencing was peripheral blood mononuclear cells (PBMCs), taken at new diagnosis, from a patient treated with antithyroid drugs. Source of these receptors: a female donor with Graves disease.

This clonotype has at least ten counts. The chain uses TRBV6-2 or TRBV6-3 and TRBJ2-6; the D gene is possibly TRBD1 (6 bases). Trimming took off 6 bases at V and 13 bases at J, with 19 bases between the two ends. Looked up from germline, CDR1 is MNHEY and CDR2 is SVGEGT. The CDR3 consists of 14 residues. The CDR3 reads CASSPGQSTEVLTF. The CDR3 nucleotides read TGTGCCAGCAGCCCCGGACAGTCCACGGAGGTCCTGACTTTC.

Many counts were recorded for this clonotype. The chain carries TRBV3-1 and TRBJ1-5; TRBD1 matches at 8 bases. This CDR3 is 15 amino acids long. Unmatched junction bases numbered 4, after V lost 4 bases and J lost 2 bases. Germline V gene sequence: CDR1 LGHDT, CDR2 YNNKEL (reference sequence). The CDR3 sequence: CASSRQGYGNQPQHF. The CDR3, as DNA: TGTGCCAGCAGCCGACAGGGGTACGGCAATCAGCCCCAGCATTTT. The full variable domain, with the rest looked up from reference TRBV3-1 and TRBJ1-5, is DTAVSQTPKYLVTQMGNDKSIKCEQNLGHDTMYWYKQDSKKFLKIMFSYNNKELIINETVPNRFSPKSPDKAHLNLHINSLELGDSAVYFCASSRQGYGNQPQHFGDGTRLSIL.

The chain links TRBV29-1 to TRBJ2-6; D call uncertain. There are 13 residues in the CDR3. Germline lookup yields CDR1 SQVTM and CDR2 ANQGSEA. V was cut by 4 bases and J by 0 bases, with 4 bases left in between. The CDR3 region is CSVAYSGANVLTF. The CDR3 DNA is TGCAGCGTTGCCTACTCTGGGGCCAACGTCCTGACTTTC.

Ten or more counts support this clonotype. The CDR3 region is CASSFSVTGVYGYTF. CDR3 bases: TGTGCCAGCAGCTTTTCCGTGACAGGGGTCTATGGCTACACCTTC. The rearrangement links TRBV13 to TRBJ1-2; TRBD1 aligns across 8 bases. The length of the CDR3 is 15 residues. Germline V gives CDR1 PRHDT, CDR2 FYEKMQ (reference sequence). V lost 3 bases and J lost 4; bases outside the gene matches: 7.

This clonotype has just a few counts. This may stem from a read error, because a much larger clone lies one nucleotide away. This chain joins TRBV7-7 and TRBJ2-5, with 9 positions matching TRBD1. This CDR3 has 13 residues. Germline V gives CDR1 SSHAT, CDR2 FNYEAQ (reference sequence). The CDR3 sequence: CAGSMTGGETQYF. CDR3 bases: TGTGCTGGCAGCATGACAGGGGGAGAGACCCAGTACTTC.